Listed here are 19 T cell receptor beta chains from one sample, sequenced in a study of T cell responses to AZD1222 COVID-19 vaccine. Data came from immunoSEQ multiplex PCR; TCRdb stores just in-frame clones and leaves some out. The repertoire holds approximately 120,000 clones, with about 90% as singletons. The sample in question was peripheral blood, obtained 28 days after the second AZD1222 dose. The receptor set was obtained from an adult who received the AZD1222 COVID-19 vaccine.

The gene calls are TRBV15 and TRBJ1-1, with D maybe TRBD1 (5 bases). V lost 7 bases, J lost 4 bases, and 13 bases lay in between. CDR3 size: 13 residues. Germline CDR1 is LNHNV and CDR2 is YYDKDF (reference sequence). CDR3 sequence: CATNKGRGTEAFF. Here the CDR3 DNA reads TGTGCCACCAACAAGGGGCGGGGCACTGAAGCTTTCTTT.

The chain couples TRBV4-2 to TRBJ2-1; D remains unclear. The CDR3 is 12 residues long. CDR1 LGHNA and CDR2 YNFKEQ come from the germline V gene. The V end lost 0 bases, the J end lost 10 bases, and 7 bases lay between the germline ends. In DNA, the CDR3 is TGTGCCAGCAGCCAAGAAGGAGTCGAGCAGTTCTTC. This codes for CASSQEGVEQFF.

The chain recombines TRBV20-1 with TRBJ1-2; D possibly corresponds to TRBD1 (6 bases). This CDR3 is built from 12 residues. Germline assignment: CDR1 DFQATT and CDR2 SNEGSKA (reference sequence). V was trimmed by 3 bases and J by 3 bases, leaving 8 bases between them. For the CDR3, the DNA is TGCAGTGCTAGTCAGGGGCACTATGGCTACACCTTC. Translating it yields CSASQGHYGYTF.

The rearrangement links TRBV4-3 to TRBJ1-4; D possibly corresponds to TRBD1 (5 bases). There are 14 residues in the CDR3. Germline V lookup: CDR1 LGHNA, CDR2 YSLEER. V dropped 4 bases and J dropped 8 bases, with 14 bases sitting between them. CDR3 coding DNA: TGCGCCAGCAGCCTATCTATAAAGGGGGAAAAACTGTTTTTT. It encodes CASSLSIKGEKLFF.

The gene calls are TRBV21-1 and TRBJ2-1; the table names TRBD2, a call not compared with the DNA. TRBV21-1 is termed a pseudogene. This CDR3 spans 16 amino acids. The chain's CDR3 is CASSTRARREGNEQFF. As DNA, the CDR3 is TGTGCCAGCAGCACCAGGGCTAGGCGGGAGGGCAATGAGCAGTTCTTC.

The rearrangement links TRBV18 to TRBJ2-1; D not certain. This CDR3 contains 15 residues. Germline V gene lookup returns CDR1 KGHSH and CDR2 LQKENI. Deletions cut 0 bases from V and 5 bases from J, with 11 bases between. CDR3: CASSPPRFLDNEQFF. The CDR3, as DNA: TGTGCCAGCTCACCACCTCGGTTTCTAGACAATGAGCAGTTCTTC. Looking up the rest from reference TRBV18 and TRBJ2-1 gives the full variable domain: NAGVMQNPRHLVRRRGQEARLRCSPMKGHSHVYWYRQLPEEGLKFMVYLQKENIIDESGMPKERFSAEFPKEGPSILRIQQVVRGDSAAYFCASSPPRFLDNEQFFGPGTRLTVL.

The chain is built from TRBV6-1 and TRBJ1-3; 8 nucleotides match TRBD1. The germline gives CDR1 MNHNS, CDR2 SASEGT. Trimming cost V 2 bases and J 3 bases; bases outside gene matches: 3. The CDR3 extends over 15 amino acids. The CDR3 coding sequence is TGTGCCAGCAGTGAACACGGGACAGGTGGAAACACCATATATTTT. It codes for CASSEHGTGGNTIYF.

V usage is TRBV27 and J usage is TRBJ1-1, with TRBD1 matching 7 bases. CDR1 is MNHEY, CDR2 SMNVEV, per germline (reference sequence). CDR3 length equals 17 residues. Unmatched junction bases numbered 8, after V lost 1 base and J lost 0 bases. CDR3 DNA: TGTGCCAGCAGTTTATGGGCCGGGGGACAGATGAACACTGAAGCTTTCTTT. The encoded protein is CASSLWAGGQMNTEAFF.

The J gene is TRBJ1-1, the V gene TRBV9, with TRBD1 as a possible D gene (5 bases). CDR3 length: 15 residues. Germline V gene data show CDR1 as SGDLS and CDR2 as YYNGEE. Trimming removed 4 bases at V and 2 bases at J, with 15 bases between. Here the CDR3 reads CASSQSGGGNTEAFF. The CDR3 DNA reads TGTGCCAGCAGCCAGTCGGGGGGAGGAAACACTGAAGCTTTCTTT. Looking up the rest from reference TRBV9 and TRBJ1-1 gives the full variable domain: DSGVTQTPKHLITATGQRVTLRCSPRSGDLSVYWYQQSLDQGLQFLIQYYNGEERAKGNILERFSAQQFPDLHSELNLSSLELGDSALYFCASSQSGGGNTEAFFGQGTRLTVV.

This clone showed up just a few times. V and J are TRBV4-2 and TRBJ1-4, with 9 bases fitting TRBD1. The CDR3 loop spans 15 amino acids. CDR1 is LGHNA, CDR2 YNFKEQ, per germline. Trimming at V came to 2 bases and at J to 6 bases, leaving 4 bases not matched to a gene. In DNA, the CDR3 is TGTGCCAGCAGCCAATCACAGGGGGCGGATGAAAAACTGTTTTTT. Protein sequence: CASSQSQGADEKLFF.

The gene calls are TRBV5-6 and TRBJ1-2, with TRBD1 as a possible D gene (5 bases). V shed 4 bases and J shed 5 bases, with 18 bases lying between them. CDR1 is SGHDT and CDR2 is YYEEEE in the germline V gene. This CDR3 comprises 15 residues. CDR3 region: CASSPEGLESYGYTF. The CDR3 bases are TGTGCCAGCAGCCCCGAGGGGCTGGAGTCGTATGGCTACACCTTC.

The rearrangement links TRBV10-3 to TRBJ2-7, with 8 bases matching TRBD1. After removal of 2 bases from V and 0 bases from J, the junction contained 6 bases not matched to a gene. Germline CDR1 reads ENHRY; CDR2 reads SYGVKD. This CDR3 contains 16 residues. The CDR3 loop reads CAISEAGGYSSYEQYF. The CDR3 DNA follows: TGTGCCATCAGTGAGGCAGGGGGCTACAGCTCCTACGAGCAGTACTTC.

The chain combines TRBV14 with TRBJ1-2, with D uncertain. V gave up 1 base and J gave up 3 bases, with 18 bases separating them. Germline-derived CDR1 and CDR2 are SGHDN and FVKESK. The length of the CDR3 is 17 residues. CDR3 amino acids: CASSQGWLGDHHYGYTF. As DNA, the CDR3 is TGTGCCAGCAGCCAAGGGTGGCTCGGGGATCATCACTATGGCTACACCTTC.

The V gene is TRBV10-3, the J gene TRBJ2-1; TRBD2 matches 9 bases. With V trimmed by 4 bases and J by 15 bases, 7 bases remained unmatched. Germline CDR1 is ENHRY and CDR2 is SYGVKD. The CDR3 totals 12 residues. The CDR3 DNA reads TGTGCCATCAGTGTCGAGCGGGGGGTTGGGTTCTTC. It codes for CAISVERGVGFF.

The chain has TRBV27 and TRBJ2-2, with D perhaps assigned TRBD1 or TRBD2 (5 bases each). Between the trimmed V and J ends, which lost 5 bases and 8 bases, there was a span of 12 bases. There are 13 residues in the CDR3. From germline, CDR1 is MNHEY and CDR2 SMNVEV (reference sequence). The CDR3 is CASSPFGAGELFF. The CDR3 nucleotides read TGTGCCAGCAGTCCCTTCGGGGCGGGGGAGCTGTTTTTT.

The chain is built from TRBV28 and TRBJ2-3; D not resolved. CDR1 and CDR2 from the germline V gene are MDHEN and SYDVKM. The CDR3 covers 17 residues. V gave up 5 bases and J gave up 0 bases, with 18 bases separating them. The CDR3 loop reads CASSPITSRISTDTQYF. Written as DNA, the CDR3 is TGTGCCAGCAGTCCAATCACCTCGCGGATAAGCACAGATACGCAGTATTTT.

The V call is TRBV6-2 or TRBV6-3, the J call TRBJ1-6; 8 positions agree with TRBD1. J lost 7 bases, V lost 2 bases, and 4 bases had no gene match. The germline V gene has CDR1 MNHEY and CDR2 SVGEGT. There are 15 residues in the CDR3. CDR3: CASSYQQGGNSPLHF. The CDR3 DNA reads as TGTGCCAGCAGTTACCAACAGGGGGGGAATTCACCCCTCCACTTT.

This chain links TRBV4-2 with TRBJ2-1; perhaps TRBD2 as D (6 bases). The V gene lost 0 bases and the J gene lost 6 bases, with 18 bases spanning the gap. The CDR3 consists of 17 residues. Germline V gene data show CDR1 as LGHNA and CDR2 as YNFKEQ. The CDR3 DNA reads as TGTGCCAGCAGCCAAGAATTGGGCCGGGGGATCGGCAATGAGCAGTTCTTC. Its protein is CASSQELGRGIGNEQFF.

V is TRBV3-1 (or the pseudogene TRBV3-2) and J is TRBJ2-1; 10 nucleotides agree with TRBD1. In germline, CDR1 is LGHDT, CDR2 YNNKEL (reference sequence). The ends lost 0 bases at V and 7 bases at J; junction bases unmatched: 6. The CDR3 totals 16 residues. The CDR3 region has the DNA TGTGCCAGCAGCCAAGAGGGGGACAGGGGTGAGAATGAGCAGTTCTTC. This gives the protein CASSQEGDRGENEQFF.